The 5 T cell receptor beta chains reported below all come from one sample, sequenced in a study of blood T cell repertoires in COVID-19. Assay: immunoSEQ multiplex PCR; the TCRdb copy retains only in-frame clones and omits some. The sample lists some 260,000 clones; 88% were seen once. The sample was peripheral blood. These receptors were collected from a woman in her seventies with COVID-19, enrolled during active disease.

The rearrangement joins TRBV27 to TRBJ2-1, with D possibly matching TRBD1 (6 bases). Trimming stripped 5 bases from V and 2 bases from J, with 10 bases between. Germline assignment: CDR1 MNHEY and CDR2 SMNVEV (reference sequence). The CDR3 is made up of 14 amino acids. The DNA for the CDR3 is TGTGCCAGCAGTCGATGGGACACCTACAATGAGCAGTTCTTC. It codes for CASSRWDTYNEQFF.

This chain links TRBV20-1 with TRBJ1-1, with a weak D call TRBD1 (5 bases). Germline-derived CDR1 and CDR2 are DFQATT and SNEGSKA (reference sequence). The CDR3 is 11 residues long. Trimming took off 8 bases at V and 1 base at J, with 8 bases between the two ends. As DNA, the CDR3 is TGCAGTCACAGGAGGAACACTGAAGCTTTCTTT. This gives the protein CSHRRNTEAFF.

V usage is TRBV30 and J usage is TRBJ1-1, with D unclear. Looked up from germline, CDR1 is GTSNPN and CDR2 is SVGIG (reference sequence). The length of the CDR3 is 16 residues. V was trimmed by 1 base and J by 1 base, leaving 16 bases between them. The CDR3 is CAWSDIRGRENTEAFF. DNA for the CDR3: TGTGCCTGGAGTGATATTCGAGGACGGGAGAACACTGAAGCTTTCTTT.

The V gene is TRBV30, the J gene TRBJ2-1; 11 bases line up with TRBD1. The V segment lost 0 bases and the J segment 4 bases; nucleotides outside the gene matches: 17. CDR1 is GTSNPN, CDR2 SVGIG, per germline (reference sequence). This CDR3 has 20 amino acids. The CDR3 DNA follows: TGTGCCTGGAGTGTAAGGAGGGTTAACCGGGACAGGGGGGGTTACAATGAGCAGTTCTTC. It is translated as CAWSVRRVNRDRGGYNEQFF.

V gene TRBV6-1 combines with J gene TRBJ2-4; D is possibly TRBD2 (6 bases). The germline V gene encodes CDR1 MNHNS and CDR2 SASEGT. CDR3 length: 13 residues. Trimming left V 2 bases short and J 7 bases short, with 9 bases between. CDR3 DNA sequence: TGTGCCAGCAGTGAATTTGGGGGGAACATTCAGTACTTC. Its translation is CASSEFGGNIQYF.